Presented here are 22 T cell receptor beta chains from one specimen sequenced in a study of human T cells and chemical hapten exposure. Time point here: patch test 2, 6 weeks after DPC sensitization. Treatment described: therapeutic diphenylcyclopropenone sensitization with weekly scalp DPC. Unfractionated whole blood served as the source for total RNA extraction. One entry per CDR3 protein results from TCRdb running MiXCR on the RACE reads. The sample lists 35,000 to 55,000 distinct CDR3 sequences; 9.6% were seen once. The input for sequencing was whole blood, taken in connection with sensitization to the hapten diphenylcyclopropenone (DPC). These receptors were collected from a young woman with alopecia areata. Some clones in this sample may be carry-over from other donors' samples.

This clonotype has more than one count but fewer than ten. The V gene is TRBV19, the J gene TRBJ2-7; 10 bases are a match to TRBD1. V shed 5 bases, J shed 4 bases, and the junction held 8 bases outside the gene matches. The CDR3 length is 15 residues. Germline values: CDR1 LNHDA, CDR2 SQIVND (reference sequence). DNA of the CDR3: TGTGCCAGTAGTGCCGCCGGGACAGGGGAATACGAGCAGTACTTC. Its protein product is CASSAAGTGEYEQYF.

This clonotype was seen at least ten times. V and J are TRBV12-3 or TRBV12-4 and TRBJ2-1; the match to TRBD2 covers 7 bases. Trimming took 2 bases from V and 9 from J; bases not matched to a gene: 10. The CDR3 loop spans 15 amino acids. CDR3 bases: TGTGCCAGCAGTTTACGCTCGGGGGGATTGGGTGAGCAGTTCTTC. Translating gives CASSLRSGGLGEQFF.

This clonotype appeared many times. The rearrangement uses TRBV19 and TRBJ2-1, with TRBD2 matching over 12 bases. This CDR3 spans 15 amino acids. CDR1 and CDR2 from the germline V gene are LNHDA and SQIVND (reference sequence). V dropped 5 bases and J dropped 9; count of bases not matched to a gene: 8. The CDR3 DNA follows: TGTGCCAGTAGTCCCCTAGCGGGGGGGCAGGGTGAGCAGTTCTTC. Translation: CASSPLAGGQGEQFF.

This clonotype appeared a few times. The chain links TRBV20-1 to TRBJ1-6; no clear D gene. V lost 0 bases and J lost 4, with 10 bases in between. Germline V CDR1 and CDR2: DFQATT, SNEGSKA (reference sequence). The CDR3 extends over 15 amino acids. The CDR3 region is CSARDSRGYNSPLHF. CDR3 DNA sequence: TGCAGTGCTAGAGATAGCCGGGGATATAATTCACCCCTCCACTTT.

V gene TRBV20-1 combines with J gene TRBJ1-1; the match to TRBD1 covers 9 bases. Losses at the gene ends were 0 bases for V and 10 bases for J; bases not matched to a gene: 9. The CDR3 spans 14 residues. The germline V gene has CDR1 DFQATT and CDR2 SNEGSKA (reference sequence). The CDR3, as DNA: TGCAGTGCTAGAGATAGGGACAGGGCTTGGGGAGCTTTCTTT. It encodes CSARDRDRAWGAFF.

This clonotype came up a few times. This chain connects TRBV6-1 to TRBJ1-2; 9 nucleotides line up with TRBD1. CDR3 length: 15 residues. Germline assignment: CDR1 MNHNS and CDR2 SASEGT. The trim removed 5 bases at V and 3 bases at J, leaving 7 bases unmatched. The CDR3 loop reads CASSRRTGVDYGYTF. CDR3 bases: TGTGCCAGCAGTCGGCGGACAGGGGTAGACTATGGCTACACCTTC.

This sequence joins TRBV18 and TRBJ2-2; the D call may be TRBD1 or TRBD2 (5 bases each). The germline V gene encodes CDR1 KGHSH and CDR2 LQKENI. CDR3 length: 17 amino acids. V was shortened by 1 base and J by 3 bases, with 15 bases between the two germline ends. This CDR3 is CASSPRGTGRDTGELFF. CDR3 nucleotides: TGTGCCAGCTCACCACGAGGGACGGGTCGGGACACCGGGGAGCTGTTTTTT.

The chain is built from TRBV28 and TRBJ2-3, with D possibly TRBD2 on 5 matching bases. There are 14 residues in the CDR3. Germline V gives CDR1 MDHEN, CDR2 SYDVKM. The V end was cut by 8 bases, the J end by 3 bases, with 15 bases between. The CDR3 region has the DNA TGTGCCAGCGGCCGGGATTCGCAAACAGATACGCAGTATTTT. This sequence encodes CASGRDSQTDTQYF.

Many counts were recorded for this clonotype. The genes are TRBV12-3 or TRBV12-4 and TRBJ1-2; D is perhaps TRBD1 (6 bases). V shed 4 bases and J shed 6 bases, with 12 bases lying between them. The CDR3 loop spans 13 amino acids. DNA of the CDR3: TGTGCCAGCAGTTATGGGGGGGCAGATGGCTACACCTTC. Amino acids: CASSYGGADGYTF.

This clonotype has only a few counts. The chain employs TRBV30 and TRBJ1-3; D is uncertain. Germline V gene data show CDR1 as GTSNPN and CDR2 as SVGIG (reference sequence). The CDR3 runs 12 residues. Trimming left V 8 bases short and J 0 bases short, with 8 bases between. For the CDR3, the DNA is TGTGCCGTCCTTTCCTCTGGAAACACCATATATTTT. As protein: CAVLSSGNTIYF.

There are many counts of this clonotype. The chain links TRBV12-3 or TRBV12-4 to TRBJ2-1; 8 bases are shared with TRBD2. This CDR3 has 15 amino acids. The J segment lost 8 bases and the V segment lost 4 bases, leaving 10 bases of the junction unmatched. CDR3 loop: CASSSTGGAKDEQFF. CDR3 DNA: TGTGCCAGCAGTTCCACGGGGGGGGCGAAGGATGAGCAGTTCTTC.

This clonotype occurred many times. This rearrangement joins TRBV20-1 to TRBJ1-2; D not certain. Trimming left V 2 bases short and J 0 bases short, with 10 bases between. The CDR3 is 14 amino acids. Per germline, CDR1 DFQATT and CDR2 SNEGSKA (reference sequence). DNA of the CDR3: TGCAGTGCTAGAAGGGAACCAACTAACTATGGCTACACCTTC. Its protein product is CSARREPTNYGYTF.

This clonotype was seen a handful of times. This sequence joins TRBV4-1 and TRBJ2-1; possibly TRBD1 for D (6 bases). The CDR3 sequence is 14 residues long. Trimming left V 1 base short and J 7 bases short, with 11 bases between. Germline-derived CDR1 and CDR2 are MGHRA and YSYEKL. The CDR3 coding sequence is TGCGCCAGCAGCCAAGCCCACAGGGTAAATGAGCAGTTCTTC. This codes for CASSQAHRVNEQFF.

This clonotype was seen more than once but under ten times. The chain links TRBV5-5 to TRBJ1-1; D unresolved. The V end was cut by 2 bases, the J end by 2 bases, with 10 bases between. The germline gives CDR1 SGHKS, CDR2 YYEKEE (reference sequence). CDR3 length equals 14 residues. CDR3 DNA: TGTGCCAGCAGCTTCGGGTTGATCAACACTGAAGCTTTCTTT. It translates to CASSFGLINTEAFF.

J is TRBJ2-3 and V is TRBV25-1; D not resolved. Germline assignment: CDR1 MGHDK and CDR2 SYGVNS. V lost 3 bases to trimming and J lost 7 bases, with 8 bases between them. The CDR3 totals 12 residues. The CDR3 DNA sequence: TGTGCCAGCAGTGACGGGTGGAATACGCAGTATTTT. It specifies CASSDGWNTQYF.

This clonotype was recorded a few times. The CDR3 reads CASSLTPALEQFF. The CDR3 nucleotides are TGTGCCAGCAGCTTAACGCCCGCCCTCGAGCAGTTCTTC. The chain employs TRBV7-3 and TRBJ2-1; no clear D. This CDR3 is built from 13 residues. The germline V gene has CDR1 SGHTA and CDR2 FQGTGA. The germline V and J ends were trimmed by 0 bases and 10 bases, with 10 bases remaining between them.

The chain is built from TRBV19 and TRBJ2-3; TRBD1 matches at 9 bases. The germline gives CDR1 LNHDA, CDR2 SQIVND (reference sequence). The J segment lost 3 bases and the V segment lost 6 bases, leaving 7 bases of the junction unmatched. The CDR3 loop spans 15 amino acids. CDR3 amino acids: CASRHVTGGTDTQYF. The CDR3 DNA follows: TGTGCCAGTAGACATGTGACAGGGGGAACAGATACGCAGTATTTT.

The chain couples TRBV28 to TRBJ2-7, with 8 bases lining up with TRBD1. Losses at the gene ends were 5 bases for V and 10 bases for J; bases not matched to a gene: 13. Germline lookup yields CDR1 MDHEN and CDR2 SYDVKM. The CDR3 contains 14 residues. CDR3 amino acids: CASSRGTGGGRQYF. The CDR3 DNA follows: TGTGCCAGCAGTCGCGGGACAGGTGGGGGTCGACAGTACTTC.

This clonotype occurred once. It may be a read error: a sequence one base away is much more abundant. The chain combines TRBV7-2 with TRBJ2-5, with 8 bases fitting TRBD2. V shed 5 bases and J 2 bases; nucleotides not matched to a gene: 16. This CDR3 has 18 residues. From germline, CDR1 is SGHTA and CDR2 FQGNSA. This chain's CDR3 is CTSSLGWGLSGAQETQYF. CDR3 in DNA: TGTACCAGCAGCCTGGGCTGGGGACTTAGCGGGGCTCAAGAGACCCAGTACTTC.

This clonotype was seen at least ten times. V and J are TRBV7-3 and TRBJ1-3; 7 bases map to TRBD1. Germline V lookup: CDR1 SGHTA, CDR2 FQGTGA. This CDR3 contains 14 residues. The V segment lost 1 base and the J segment 7 bases; nucleotides outside the gene matches: 4. The CDR3 spells CASSLISGGNTIYF. CDR3 DNA sequence: TGTGCCAGCAGCTTAATTTCAGGGGGTAACACCATATATTTT.

This clonotype was observed many times. The chain couples TRBV7-9 to TRBJ1-1, with D tentatively TRBD1 (6 bases). The CDR3 is made up of 15 amino acids. CDR1 is SEHNR and CDR2 is FQNEAQ in the germline V gene (reference sequence). Trimming shortened V by 5 bases and J by 1 base, and 14 bases separated the two germline ends. The CDR3 DNA reads TGTGCCAGCAGCCCCGGGGGGGGCTCGAACACTGAAGCTTTCTTT. Its translation: CASSPGGGSNTEAFF.

This clonotype showed up many times. The rearrangement links TRBV12-3 or TRBV12-4 to TRBJ1-2; D may be TRBD1 (5 bases). V lost 2 bases and J 5 bases, leaving 12 bases between the germline ends. The CDR3 spans 14 residues. The CDR3 region has the DNA TGTGCCAGCAGTTTATTCGGGGGGATGTATGGCTACACCTTC. Protein: CASSLFGGMYGYTF.